Below are 2 T cell receptor beta chains sequenced from a single sample in a study of neurological immune-mediated disorders. TCRdb passed the 5' RACE reads through MiXCR, listing each CDR3 protein once. The table records 27,000 or so distinct CDR3 sequences, around 3.2% of them present only once. The sample comprised PBMCs. All receptors derive from a woman in her 30s with multiple sclerosis.

This clonotype occurred many times. The rearrangement uses TRBV3-1 and TRBJ1-2, with TRBD1 identical over 7 bases. The CDR3 is 15 amino acids. Germline V gene lookup returns CDR1 LGHDT and CDR2 YNNKEL (reference sequence). Trimming took 6 bases from V and 1 from J; bases not matched to a gene: 8. DNA for the CDR3: TGTGCCAGCAGTTACACCGGGACAGATAACTATGGCTACACCTTC. Translated, it gives CASSYTGTDNYGYTF.

A few counts support this clonotype. A clone one base away is much larger, so this may be a read error. The rearrangement links TRBV9 to TRBJ1-2; a weak D match, TRBD1 (6 bases). This CDR3 contains 16 residues. Per germline, CDR1 SGDLS and CDR2 YYNGEE. The V and J ends lost 2 bases and 7 bases respectively, with 21 bases between them. The CDR3 bases are TGTGCCAGCAGCGTGGTGCCAGGAAAGGGGGGATCTGGCTACACCTTC. This encodes CASSVVPGKGGSGYTF. The variable domain in full, completed from reference TRBV9 and TRBJ1-2, reads DSGVTQTPKHLITATGQRVTLRCSPRSGDLSVYWYQQSLDQGLQFLIQYYNGEERAKGNILERFSAQQFPDLHSELNLSSLELGDSALYFCASSVVPGKGGSGYTFGSGTRLTVV.